The rows below give T cell receptor beta chains drawn from one sample of a study of blood T cell repertoires in COVID-19. Profiled with immunoSEQ multiplex PCR; TCRdb holds only in-frame clones, not every one. The table lists some 50,000 clones, 90% of them singletons. Input material: peripheral blood. These receptors were collected from a man between 40 and 49 years old with acute or convalescent COVID-19. The CDR3 runs from the conserved cysteine through the conserved F or W. D genes are given only for firm matches. The size of a clone is reported for some rows only, either as once, few or many, or as a class for expanded clones.

V gene,J gene,D gene,clone size,CDR3 protein,CDR3 DNA
TRBV2,TRBJ1-5,TRBD1,NA,CASSGRGASNQPQHF,TGTGCCAGCAGTGGCAGGGGGGCGAGCAATCAGCCCCAGCATTTT
TRBV6-5,TRBJ1-6,NA,NA,CASSNWNSPLHF,TGTGCCAGCAGCAACTGGAATTCACCCCTCCACTTT
TRBV5-5,TRBJ2-3,TRBD1,NA,CASSRTGTGTDTQYF,TGTGCCAGCAGCAGGACAGGGACAGGGACAGATACGCAGTATTTT
TRBV9,TRBJ2-2,NA,NA,CASSLGGPGELFF,TGTGCCAGCAGCCTAGGCGGGCCCGGGGAGCTGTTTTTT
TRBV9,TRBJ2-1,TRBD2,NA,CASSWTSGRGTYNEQFF,TGTGCCAGCAGTTGGACTAGCGGGAGAGGGACCTACAATGAGCAGTTCTTC
TRBV3-1/TRBV3-2,TRBJ1-2,NA,NA,CASSHKHYGYTF,TGTGCCAGCAGCCATAAGCACTATGGCTACACCTTC
TRBV19,TRBJ2-7,NA,NA,CASSPGTLPYEQYF,TGTGCCAGTAGTCCAGGGACTTTGCCCTACGAGCAGTACTTC
TRBV6-6,TRBJ2-5,TRBD2,NA,CASSRIGTSGTDGETQYF,TGTGCCAGCAGTCGAATAGGGACTAGCGGGACGGATGGAGAGACCCAGTACTTC
TRBV11-2,TRBJ1-1,NA,NA,CASSLTVNTEAFF,TGTGCCAGCAGCTTGACAGTGAACACTGAAGCTTTCTTT
TRBV6-6,TRBJ2-2,TRBD2,once,CASNSGGPAGELFF,TGTGCCAGCAATTCGGGAGGGCCCGCCGGGGAGCTGTTTTTT
TRBV7-2,TRBJ2-2,NA,medium-sized,CASRKSTLVYTGELFF,TGTGCCAGCAGAAAATCGACTCTAGTTTACACCGGGGAGCTGTTTTTT
TRBV24-1,TRBJ2-3,NA,NA,CATSKAAGADTQYF,TGTGCCACCAGTAAGGCCGCAGGGGCAGATACGCAGTATTTT
TRBV29-1,TRBJ2-1,TRBD2,NA,CSVPSGIRNEQFF,TGCAGCGTCCCTAGCGGGATACGCAATGAGCAGTTCTTC
TRBV6-2/TRBV6-3,TRBJ2-5,NA,NA,CASSYWRRETQYF,TGTGCCAGCAGTTACTGGAGGAGAGAGACCCAGTACTTC
TRBV5-1,TRBJ2-5,TRBD2,NA,CASSLSGGSVKETQYF,TGCGCCAGCAGCTTAAGCGGCGGGAGCGTAAAGGAGACCCAGTACTTC
TRBV11-3,TRBJ2-5,TRBD2,NA,CASSFSLAGERGETQYF,TGTGCCAGCAGCTTCTCGCTAGCGGGAGAGAGGGGAGAGACCCAGTACTTC
TRBV3-1/TRBV3-2,TRBJ1-1,TRBD1,NA,CASSQGQAGGNTEAFF,TGTGCCAGCAGCCAAGGACAGGCAGGGGGAAACACTGAAGCTTTCTTT
TRBV5-1,TRBJ1-2,TRBD1,once,CASSRDSQAINYGYTF,TGCGCCAGCAGCCGGGACAGCCAAGCAATAAACTATGGCTACACCTTC
TRBV6-5,TRBJ1-1,NA,NA,CASSYRDRFMNTEAFF,TGTGCCAGCAGTTACCGTGACAGATTTATGAACACTGAAGCTTTCTTT
TRBV5-8,TRBJ1-6,TRBD1,NA,CASSWDRGNSPLHF,TGTGCCAGCAGTTGGGACAGGGGCAATTCACCCCTCCACTTT
TRBV5-1,TRBJ2-1,NA,NA,CASSLDAATYNEQFF,TGCGCCAGCAGCTTGGATGCGGCCACCTACAATGAGCAGTTCTTC
TRBV19,TRBJ2-7,TRBD1,NA,CASSKQGKPYEQYF,TGTGCCAGTAGTAAACAGGGGAAACCCTACGAGCAGTACTTC
TRBV11-2,TRBJ2-5,NA,NA,CASSRRVGASETQYF,TGTGCCAGCAGCCGACGGGTTGGAGCTTCAGAGACCCAGTACTTC
TRBV5-6,TRBJ1-2,NA,few,CASRKQGNYGYTF,TGTGCCAGCCGTAAGCAGGGAAACTATGGCTACACCTTC
TRBV19,TRBJ1-5,NA,NA,CASTQKGVGTTNQPQHF,TGTGCCAGTACTCAGAAAGGGGTGGGGACAACCAACCAGCCCCAGCATTTT
TRBV7-8,TRBJ1-2,TRBD1,NA,CASSPGQGAGYGYTF,TGTGCCAGCAGCCCCGGACAGGGGGCCGGCTATGGCTACACCTTC
TRBV19,TRBJ2-7,TRBD2,NA,CASGLAGVGEQYF,TGTGCCAGTGGGCTAGCGGGAGTCGGTGAGCAGTACTTC
TRBV30,TRBJ1-1,NA,NA,CAWATAMNTEAFF,TGTGCCTGGGCGACAGCAATGAACACTGAAGCTTTCTTT
TRBV7-2,TRBJ2-7,TRBD1,NA,CASSMPGQVSYEQYF,TGTGCCAGCAGCATGCCGGGACAGGTCTCCTACGAGCAGTACTTC
TRBV24-1,TRBJ2-7,TRBD1,NA,CATRSGQTYYEQYF,TGTGCCACGAGATCGGGACAGACGTACTACGAGCAGTACTTC
TRBV7-9,TRBJ2-2,TRBD2,NA,CASSSVELAGAPRTGELFF,TGTGCCAGCAGCTCAGTTGAACTAGCGGGAGCCCCCAGAACCGGGGAGCTGTTTTTT
TRBV11-2,TRBJ2-1,NA,NA,CASSLDTPLDGNEQFF,TGTGCCAGCAGCTTAGATACACCCCTAGATGGCAATGAGCAGTTCTTC
TRBV7-9,TRBJ2-7,NA,NA,CASSLSGAYEQYF,TGTGCCAGCAGCTTGAGCGGAGCCTACGAGCAGTACTTC
TRBV10-1,TRBJ1-2,NA,NA,CASSESLLYGYTF,TGCGCCAGCAGTGAGTCGTTACTCTATGGCTACACCTTC
TRBV5-4,TRBJ1-1,NA,few,CASSKQGWVTEAFF,TGTGCCAGCAGCAAACAGGGCTGGGTCACTGAAGCTTTCTTT
TRBV24-1,TRBJ2-3,NA,NA,CATSDLGPDTQYF,TGTGCCACCAGTGATTTGGGGCCAGATACGCAGTATTTT
TRBV6-6,TRBJ1-3,TRBD1,NA,CASSYDRVGGNTIYF,TGTGCCAGCAGTTATGACAGGGTCGGCGGAAACACCATATATTTT
TRBV7-2,TRBJ2-1,NA,NA,CASSLEESPLNEQFF,TGTGCCAGCAGCTTAGAGGAGTCTCCCCTCAATGAGCAGTTCTTC
TRBV21-1,TRBJ1-5,NA,NA,CASSKSSRQGGQPQHF,TGTGCCAGCAGCAAATCGTCGAGGCAGGGAGGTCAGCCCCAGCATTTT
TRBV7-2,TRBJ2-6,NA,NA,CASSTQVFSGANVLTF,TGTGCCAGCAGCACACAGGTTTTCTCTGGGGCCAACGTCCTGACTTTC
TRBV5-4,TRBJ1-5,NA,NA,CASSSQGSNQPQHF,TGTGCCAGCAGCTCGCAGGGAAGCAATCAGCCCCAGCATTTT
TRBV6-5,TRBJ2-1,TRBD2,NA,CASSRGLAGGNEQFF,TGTGCCAGCAGCCGAGGACTAGCGGGTGGAAATGAGCAGTTCTTC
TRBV2,TRBJ1-1,NA,NA,CASSSTLLNTEAFF,TGTGCCAGCAGCTCGACACTCTTGAACACTGAAGCTTTCTTT
TRBV3-1/TRBV3-2,TRBJ1-3,NA,NA,CASSPWSVSLSGNTIYF,TGTGCCAGCAGCCCCTGGTCGGTATCCCTTTCTGGAAACACCATATATTTT
TRBV15,TRBJ2-3,NA,NA,CATSRDSGGYTQYF,TGTGCCACCAGCAGAGATAGTGGAGGGTATACGCAGTATTTT